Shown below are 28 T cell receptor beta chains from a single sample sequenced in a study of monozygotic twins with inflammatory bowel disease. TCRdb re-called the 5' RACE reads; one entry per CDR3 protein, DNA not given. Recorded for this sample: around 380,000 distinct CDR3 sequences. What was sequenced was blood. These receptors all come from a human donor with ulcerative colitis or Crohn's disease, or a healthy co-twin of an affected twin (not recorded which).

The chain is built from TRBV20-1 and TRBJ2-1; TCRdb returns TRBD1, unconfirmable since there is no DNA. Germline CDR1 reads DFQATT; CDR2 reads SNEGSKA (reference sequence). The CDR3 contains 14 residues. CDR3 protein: CSANRDGSYNEQFF.

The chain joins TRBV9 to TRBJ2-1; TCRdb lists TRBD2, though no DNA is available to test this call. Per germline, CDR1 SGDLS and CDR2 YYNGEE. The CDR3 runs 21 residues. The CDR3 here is CASSVGASGREVGVYVAEQFF.

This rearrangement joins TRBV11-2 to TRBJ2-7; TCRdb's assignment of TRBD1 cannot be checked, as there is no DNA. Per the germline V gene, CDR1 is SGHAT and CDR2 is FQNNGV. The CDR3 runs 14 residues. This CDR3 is CASSPRGRPYEQYF.

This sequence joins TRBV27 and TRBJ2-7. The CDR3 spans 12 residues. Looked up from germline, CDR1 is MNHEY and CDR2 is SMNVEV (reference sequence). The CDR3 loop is CASRLGGSEQYF.

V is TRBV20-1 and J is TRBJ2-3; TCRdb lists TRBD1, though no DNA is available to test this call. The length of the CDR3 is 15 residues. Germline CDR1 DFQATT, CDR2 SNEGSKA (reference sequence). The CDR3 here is CSARPSGTSTDTQYF.

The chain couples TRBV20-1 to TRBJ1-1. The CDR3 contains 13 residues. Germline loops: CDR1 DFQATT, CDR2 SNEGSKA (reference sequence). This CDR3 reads CSSILPQNTEAFF.

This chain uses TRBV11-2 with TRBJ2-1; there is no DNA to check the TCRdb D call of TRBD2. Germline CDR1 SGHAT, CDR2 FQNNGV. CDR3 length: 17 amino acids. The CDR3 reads CASSSWTSGSSYNEQFF.

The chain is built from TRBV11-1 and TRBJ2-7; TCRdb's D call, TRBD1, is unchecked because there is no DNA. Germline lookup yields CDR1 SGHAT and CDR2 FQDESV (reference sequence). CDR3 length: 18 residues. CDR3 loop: CASNSLGGGASDSYEQYF. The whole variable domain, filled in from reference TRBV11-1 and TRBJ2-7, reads EAEVAQSPRYKITEKSQAVAFWCDPISGHATLYWYRQILGQGPELLVQFQDESVVDDSQLPKDRFSAERLKGVDSTLKIQPAELGDSAMYLCASNSLGGGASDSYEQYFGPGTRLTVT.

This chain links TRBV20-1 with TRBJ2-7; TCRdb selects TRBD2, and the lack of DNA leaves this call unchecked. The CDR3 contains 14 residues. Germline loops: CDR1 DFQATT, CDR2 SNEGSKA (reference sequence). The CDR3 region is CSTSSGRLSYEQYF.

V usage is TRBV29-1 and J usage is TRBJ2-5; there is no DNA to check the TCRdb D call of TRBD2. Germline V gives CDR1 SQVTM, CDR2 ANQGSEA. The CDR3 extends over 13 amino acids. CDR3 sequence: CSAQLAGEGTQYF.

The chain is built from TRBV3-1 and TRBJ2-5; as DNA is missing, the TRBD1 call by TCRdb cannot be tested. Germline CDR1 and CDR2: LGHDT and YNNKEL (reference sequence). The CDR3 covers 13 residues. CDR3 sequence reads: CASKRQGGETQYF.

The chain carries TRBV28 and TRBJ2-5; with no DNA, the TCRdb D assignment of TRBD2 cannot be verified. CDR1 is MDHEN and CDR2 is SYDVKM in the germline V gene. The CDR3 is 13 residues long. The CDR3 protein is CASSGGRLETQYF.

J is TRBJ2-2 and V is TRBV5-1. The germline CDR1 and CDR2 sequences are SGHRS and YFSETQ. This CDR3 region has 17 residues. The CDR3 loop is CASSYFLAETNTGELFF.

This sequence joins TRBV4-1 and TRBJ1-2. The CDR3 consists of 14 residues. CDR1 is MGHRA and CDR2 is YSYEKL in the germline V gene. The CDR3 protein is CASSTRGEGYGYTF.

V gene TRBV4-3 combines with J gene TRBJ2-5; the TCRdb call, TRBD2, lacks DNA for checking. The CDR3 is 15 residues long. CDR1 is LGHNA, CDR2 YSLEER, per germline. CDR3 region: CASSQGGSPGETQYF.

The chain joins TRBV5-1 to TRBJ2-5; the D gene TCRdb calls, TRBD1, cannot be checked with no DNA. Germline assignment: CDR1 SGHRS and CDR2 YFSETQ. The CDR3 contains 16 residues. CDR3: CASSLVGGAIQETQYF. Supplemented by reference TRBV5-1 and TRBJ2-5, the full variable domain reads KAGVTQTPRYLIKTRGQQVTLSCSPISGHRSVSWYQQTPGQGLQFLFEYFSETQRNKGNFPGRFSGRQFSNSRSEMNVSTLELGDSALYLCASSLVGGAIQETQYFGPGTRLLVL.

CDR3 residues: CAITSRIGSYEQYF. This chain uses TRBV10-3 with TRBJ2-7. This CDR3 has 14 amino acids. Germline V gene sequence: CDR1 ENHRY, CDR2 SYGVKD.

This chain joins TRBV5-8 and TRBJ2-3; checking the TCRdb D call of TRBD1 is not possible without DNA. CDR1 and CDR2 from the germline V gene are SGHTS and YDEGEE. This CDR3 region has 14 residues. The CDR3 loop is CASSSRDRRNTQYF.

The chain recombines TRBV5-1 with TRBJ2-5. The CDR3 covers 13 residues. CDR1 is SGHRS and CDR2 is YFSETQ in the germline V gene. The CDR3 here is CASSFQGTETQYF.

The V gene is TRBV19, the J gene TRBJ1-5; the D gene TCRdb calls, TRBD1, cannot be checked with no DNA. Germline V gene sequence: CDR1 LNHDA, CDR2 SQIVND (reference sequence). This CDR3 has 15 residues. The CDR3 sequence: CASRYSDRGNQPQHF.

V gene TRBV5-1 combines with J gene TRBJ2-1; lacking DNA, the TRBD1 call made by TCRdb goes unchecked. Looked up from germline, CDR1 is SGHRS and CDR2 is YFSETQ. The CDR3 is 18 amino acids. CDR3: CASTLLFRDRVVYNEQFF. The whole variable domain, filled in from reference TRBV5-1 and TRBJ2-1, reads KAGVTQTPRYLIKTRGQQVTLSCSPISGHRSVSWYQQTPGQGLQFLFEYFSETQRNKGNFPGRFSGRQFSNSRSEMNVSTLELGDSALYLCASTLLFRDRVVYNEQFFGPGTRLTVL.

The CDR3: CSVGGRMNTEAFF. The chain combines TRBV29-1 with TRBJ1-1; TCRdb calls TRBD1, which cannot be checked without DNA. CDR3 length equals 13 residues. Germline values: CDR1 SQVTM, CDR2 ANQGSEA.

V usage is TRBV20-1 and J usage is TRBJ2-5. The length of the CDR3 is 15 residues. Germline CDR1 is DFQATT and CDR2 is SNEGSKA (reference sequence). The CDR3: CSASEQITPQETQYF.

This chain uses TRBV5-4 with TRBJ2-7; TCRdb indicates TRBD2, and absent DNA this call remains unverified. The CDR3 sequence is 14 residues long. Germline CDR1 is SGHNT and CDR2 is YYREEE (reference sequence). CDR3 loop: CASSWGLARHEQYF.

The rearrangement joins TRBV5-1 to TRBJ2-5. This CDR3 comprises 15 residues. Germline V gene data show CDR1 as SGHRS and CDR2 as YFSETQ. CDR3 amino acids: CASSLGGVRQETQYF.

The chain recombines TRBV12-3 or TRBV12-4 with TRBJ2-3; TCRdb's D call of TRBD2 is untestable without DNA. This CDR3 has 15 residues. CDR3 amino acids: CASSFRAGITDTQYF.

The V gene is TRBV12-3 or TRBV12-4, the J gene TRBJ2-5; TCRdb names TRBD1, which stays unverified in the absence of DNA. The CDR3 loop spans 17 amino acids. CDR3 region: CASSLAFSGTGKETQYF.

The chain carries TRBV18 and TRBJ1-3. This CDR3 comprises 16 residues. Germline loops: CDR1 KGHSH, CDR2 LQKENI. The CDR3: CASSPIHDSSGNTIYF.